The present entry profiles one T cell receptor beta chain with its context. Its antigen is not known. It is likely a read error, because the conserved phenylalanine at the end of the CDR3 is missing. Time point here: patch test 3, about 24 weeks after DPC sensitization. The treatment denotes: therapeutic diphenylcyclopropenone sensitization with weekly scalp DPC. Those who donated were patients with alopecia, 18 to 70 years of age, and suitable for DPC. This CDR3 has 16 residues. From germline, CDR1 is LGHNA and CDR2 YSLEER. Deletions cut 4 bases from V and 1 base from J, with 17 bases between. These data belong to a study of human T cells and chemical hapten exposure. Study as a whole: Each patient's scalp received weekly diphenylcyclopropenone throughout the approximately 25-week study. General observations from the study: Significantly greater numbers of large CDR3 similarity clusters came from expanded TCRs than from controls.

TCRdb passed the RACE reads through MiXCR, listing each CDR3 protein once. The table includes about 190,000 distinct CDR3 sequences, 24% detected once. Source: whole blood, taken in connection with sensitization to the hapten diphenylcyclopropenone (DPC). This receptor was taken from a woman aged 40 to 50 with alopecia areata. Some clones in this sample may be carry-over from other donors' samples. The chain combines TRBV4-3 with TRBJ2-7; D gene unclear. This CDR3 reads CASSPGSPIASYEQYS. CDR3 coding DNA: TGCGCCAGCAGCCCAGGAAGCCCGATTGCTTCCTACGAGCAGTACTCC.